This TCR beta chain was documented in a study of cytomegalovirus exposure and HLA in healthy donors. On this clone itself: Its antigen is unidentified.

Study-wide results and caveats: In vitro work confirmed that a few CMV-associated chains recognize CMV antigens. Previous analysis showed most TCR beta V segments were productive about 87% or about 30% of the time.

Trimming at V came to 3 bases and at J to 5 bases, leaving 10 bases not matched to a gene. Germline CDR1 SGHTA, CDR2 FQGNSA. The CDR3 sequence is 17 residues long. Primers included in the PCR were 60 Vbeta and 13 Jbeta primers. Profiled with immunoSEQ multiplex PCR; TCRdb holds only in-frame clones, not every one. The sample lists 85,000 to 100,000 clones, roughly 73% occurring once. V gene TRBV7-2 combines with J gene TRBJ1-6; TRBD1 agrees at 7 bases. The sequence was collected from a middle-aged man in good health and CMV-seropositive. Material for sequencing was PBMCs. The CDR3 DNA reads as TGTGCCAGCAGCTTGGACCTTGGGGGACAGAATAATTCACCCCTCCACTTT. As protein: CASSLDLGGQNNSPLHF.